The text below deals with one T cell receptor (beta chain). This specimen belongs to a study of CD8 T cells in Susac syndrome. In the multiple sclerosis control group, patients were treatment-naive and had stable or active relapsing-remitting disease. TEMRA cells were FACS-enriched and CD8+ and CD4+ T cells negatively isolated. Random hexamers served to reverse transcribe about 0.45 to 1 ug RNA. By means of immunoSEQ multiplex PCR, TCR beta CDR3 spanning 54 Vbeta and 13 Jbeta underwent amplification. TCRdb re-analysed the immunoSEQ multiplex PCR reads in MiXCR, keeping a single row per CDR3 protein. The data hold about 300,000 distinct CDR3 sequences, with roughly 84% observed a single time. The CDR3 consists of 16 residues. V lost 2 bases, J lost 5 bases, and 18 bases lay in between. Germline-derived CDR1 and CDR2 are ENHRY and SYGVKD.

The chain uses TRBV10-3 and TRBJ1-1; a weak D match, TRBD1 (6 bases). The sample taken for sequencing was CD8+ T cells from PBMCs. This TCR was recovered from a human donor with multiple sclerosis. CDR3: CAISEEPQGSRTEAFF. The CDR3 nucleotides are TGTGCCATCAGTGAGGAGCCACAGGGAAGCCGGACTGAAGCTTTCTTT.